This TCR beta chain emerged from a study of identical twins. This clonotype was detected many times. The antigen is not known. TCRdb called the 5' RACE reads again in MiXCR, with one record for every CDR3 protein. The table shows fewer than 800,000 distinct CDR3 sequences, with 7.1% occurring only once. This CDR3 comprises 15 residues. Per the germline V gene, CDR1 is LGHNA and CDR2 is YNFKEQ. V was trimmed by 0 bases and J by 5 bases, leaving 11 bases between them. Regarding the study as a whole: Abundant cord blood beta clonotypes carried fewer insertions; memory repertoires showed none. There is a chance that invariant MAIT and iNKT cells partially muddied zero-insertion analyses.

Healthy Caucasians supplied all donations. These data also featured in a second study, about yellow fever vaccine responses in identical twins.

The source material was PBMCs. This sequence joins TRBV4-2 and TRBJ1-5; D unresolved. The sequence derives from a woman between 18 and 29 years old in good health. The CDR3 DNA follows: TGTGCCAGCAGCCAAGATGAGGGAGGGTATCAGCCCCAGCATTTT. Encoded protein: CASSQDEGGYQPQHF.